These 28 T cell receptor beta chains were all obtained from the same sample, sequenced in a study of blood T cell repertoires in COVID-19. Only in-frame clones appear in the TCRdb table, and some are missing; sequencing was by immunoSEQ multiplex PCR. The sample has tens of thousands of clones, around nine tenths seen once. The sequenced sample was peripheral blood. The receptors here all came from a man aged 40-49 years with COVID-19, enrolled during active disease.

This clone was seen just once. The chain employs TRBV2 and TRBJ2-7; 7 bases are a match to TRBD1. This CDR3 comprises 15 residues. Per the germline V gene, CDR1 is SNHLY and CDR2 is FYNNEI. The J segment lost 1 base and the V segment lost 6 bases, leaving 9 bases of the junction unmatched. Here the CDR3 DNA reads TGTGCCAGCAGGGGGCTGGGACAGAAGTCCTACGAGCAGTACTTC. This sequence encodes CASRGLGQKSYEQYF.

V is TRBV30 and J is TRBJ2-2; the match to TRBD1 covers 9 bases. CDR1 and CDR2 from the germline V gene are GTSNPN and SVGIG (reference sequence). V lost 8 bases, J lost 0 bases, and 1 base stayed unmatched. The CDR3 runs to 13 residues. The CDR3 bases are TGTGCCCGGGACAGGGCGAACACCGGGGAGCTGTTTTTT. This encodes CARDRANTGELFF.

In its sample, this clone was seen a few times. This chain connects TRBV20-1 to TRBJ1-2; a possible D gene is TRBD1 (6 bases). Trimming took off 4 bases at V and 5 bases at J, with 8 bases between the two ends. The CDR3 runs to 11 residues. Germline loops: CDR1 DFQATT, CDR2 SNEGSKA (reference sequence). The CDR3 here is CSAKTGYGYTF. The CDR3, as DNA: TGCAGTGCTAAAACAGGGTATGGCTACACCTTC.

The chain couples TRBV15 to TRBJ2-5, with 7 bases matching TRBD2. Losses at the gene ends were 4 bases for V and 1 base for J; bases not matched to a gene: 15. There are 18 residues in the CDR3. Germline V CDR1 and CDR2: LNHNV, YYDKDF (reference sequence). CDR3 amino acids: CATSTNLGRAGLQETQYF. For the CDR3, the DNA is TGTGCCACCAGCACCAACCTCGGGAGAGCGGGGCTCCAAGAGACCCAGTACTTC.

This chain uses TRBV4-2 with TRBJ2-7; TRBD1 matches 10 bases. V shed 3 bases and J 2 bases; nucleotides not matched to a gene: 4. There are 15 residues in the CDR3. Germline V gene sequence: CDR1 LGHNA, CDR2 YNFKEQ. The CDR3 sequence is CASSQPGQGPYEQYF. DNA for the CDR3: TGTGCCAGCAGCCAGCCGGGACAGGGGCCCTACGAGCAGTACTTC.

This clone was seen only once. The chain carries TRBV27 and TRBJ1-1; 9 nucleotides agree with TRBD1. V shed 4 bases, J shed 8 bases, and the junction held 11 bases outside the gene matches. Germline V gene data show CDR1 as MNHEY and CDR2 as SMNVEV (reference sequence). The CDR3 consists of 15 residues. The CDR3 coding sequence is TGTGCCAGCAGTTCTCCGACAGGGGGTACCTCAGAAGCTTTCTTT. This codes for CASSSPTGGTSEAFF.

The J gene is TRBJ2-2, the V gene TRBV6-5; 7 bases line up with TRBD1. Trimming took 8 bases from V and 5 from J; bases not matched to a gene: 8. The CDR3 has 14 amino acids. CDR1 MNHEY and CDR2 SVGAGI come from the germline V gene. The CDR3 coding sequence is TGTGCCAGCCATGGGTACAGGGGAACCGGGGAGCTGTTTTTT. Amino acid sequence: CASHGYRGTGELFF.

The V call is TRBV27, the J call TRBJ1-5; the match to TRBD1 covers 7 bases. From germline, CDR1 is MNHEY and CDR2 SMNVEV (reference sequence). This CDR3 contains 15 residues. Trimming took 3 bases from V and 2 from J; bases not matched to a gene: 4. The DNA for the CDR3 is TGTGCCAGCAGTTTTCAGGGGGGTGGCAATCAGCCCCAGCATTTT. Protein product: CASSFQGGGNQPQHF.

The genes are TRBV7-8 and TRBJ2-3, with D maybe TRBD2 (6 bases). The CDR3 is made up of 13 amino acids. Germline V gene data show CDR1 as SGHVS and CDR2 as FQNEAQ. The V end lost 8 bases, the J end lost 0 bases, and 9 bases lay between the germline ends. CDR3 protein: CASLEGSTDTQYF. The CDR3 DNA reads TGTGCCAGCCTGGAGGGGAGCACAGATACGCAGTATTTT.

The chain links TRBV27 to TRBJ1-1; TRBD1 is a possible D gene (5 bases). Deletions cut 4 bases from V and 1 base from J, with 16 bases between. Germline V CDR1 and CDR2: MNHEY, SMNVEV (reference sequence). The CDR3 loop spans 16 amino acids. The CDR3 sequence is CASSSELRVGNTEAFF. DNA for the CDR3: TGTGCCAGCAGTTCCGAACTCAGGGTCGGGAACACTGAAGCTTTCTTT.

This sequence joins TRBV2 and TRBJ1-3; tentative D call: TRBD1 (6 bases). Trimming removed 6 bases from V and 4 bases from J, with 16 bases in between. The germline V gene encodes CDR1 SNHLY and CDR2 FYNNEI. The CDR3 loop spans 15 amino acids. The CDR3 reads CASSAKGGPGNTIYF. CDR3 DNA sequence: TGTGCCAGCAGCGCTAAGGGGGGGCCCGGAAACACCATATATTTT. Drawing the rest from reference TRBV2 and TRBJ1-3, the complete variable domain is EPEVTQTPSHQVTQMGQEVILRCVPISNHLYFYWYRQILGQKVEFLVSFYNNEISEKSEIFDDQFSVERPDGSNFTLKIRSTKLEDSAMYFCASSAKGGPGNTIYFGEGSWLTVV.

The chain links TRBV5-1 to TRBJ2-5, with TRBD1 identical over 7 bases. CDR1 and CDR2 (germline): SGHRS, YFSETQ. V dropped 0 bases and J dropped 2; count of bases not matched to a gene: 13. The CDR3 spans 18 residues. The CDR3 loop reads CASSLGPPGQNFQETQYF. The CDR3, as DNA: TGCGCCAGCAGCTTGGGGCCTCCGGGACAGAATTTTCAAGAGACCCAGTACTTC. Using reference TRBV5-1 and TRBJ2-5 for the parts outside the CDR3, the full variable domain is KAGVTQTPRYLIKTRGQQVTLSCSPISGHRSVSWYQQTPGQGLQFLFEYFSETQRNKGNFPGRFSGRQFSNSRSEMNVSTLELGDSALYLCASSLGPPGQNFQETQYFGPGTRLLVL.

The chain carries TRBV27 and TRBJ1-5; the D gene is possibly TRBD1 (6 bases). CDR1 is MNHEY and CDR2 is SMNVEV in the germline V gene (reference sequence). Trimming took off 3 bases at V and 1 base at J, with 13 bases between the two ends. The CDR3 runs to 16 residues. In DNA form, the CDR3 reads TGTGCCAGCAGTTTTTCAGGGGTGGAGAGCAATCAGCCCCAGCATTTT. It translates to CASSFSGVESNQPQHF.

V gene TRBV6-5 combines with J gene TRBJ1-3, with 9 nucleotides matching TRBD1. The CDR3 is 14 amino acids. J was trimmed by 0 bases and V by 8 bases; bases with no gene match: 2. Germline loops: CDR1 MNHEY, CDR2 SVGAGI. CDR3 nucleotide sequence: TGTGCCAGCCGACAGGGGGGCTCTGGAAACACCATATATTTT. Residues: CASRQGGSGNTIYF.

The V call is TRBV5-1, the J call TRBJ1-1; TRBD1 matches 7 bases. CDR1 and CDR2 (germline): SGHRS, YFSETQ. V lost 2 bases, J lost 6 bases, and 4 bases stayed unmatched. The CDR3 is 13 amino acids. CDR3 sequence (DNA): TGCGCCAGCAGCTTAGAAGGGGGCCCTGAAGCTTTCTTT. This gives the protein CASSLEGGPEAFF.

The chain has TRBV11-2 and TRBJ2-3; 10 nucleotides match TRBD2. The CDR3 sequence is 16 residues long. The germline V gene encodes CDR1 SGHAT and CDR2 FQNNGV. V shed 5 bases, J shed 2 bases, and the junction held 7 bases outside the gene matches. The CDR3 sequence: CASSPGTSEFTDTQYF. Written as DNA, the CDR3 is TGTGCCAGCAGCCCTGGGACTAGCGAATTCACAGATACGCAGTATTTT.

The gene calls are TRBV4-1 and TRBJ1-3; D gene ambiguous. V was cut by 1 base and J by 7 bases, with 11 bases left in between. There are 14 residues in the CDR3. Looked up from germline, CDR1 is MGHRA and CDR2 is YSYEKL. The CDR3 DNA follows: TGCGCCAGCAGCCAAGGAGGAAGGAGGAACACCATATATTTT. This encodes CASSQGGRRNTIYF.

The V call is TRBV11-2, the J call TRBJ1-6; a weak D match, TRBD1 (6 bases). V lost 1 base and J lost 9, with 13 bases in between. Germline CDR1 and CDR2: SGHAT and FQNNGV. The CDR3 sequence is 15 residues long. The CDR3 sequence is CASSLVGQGSSPLHF. The CDR3 region has the DNA TGTGCCAGCAGCTTAGTTGGCCAGGGGAGTTCACCCCTCCACTTT.

The chain carries TRBV27 and TRBJ2-7, with 12 bases lining up with TRBD2. Unmatched junction bases numbered 5, after V lost 5 bases and J lost 3 bases. The CDR3 length is 15 residues. CDR1 MNHEY and CDR2 SMNVEV come from the germline V gene (reference sequence). The CDR3 loop reads CASSQPGLAGYEQYF. The CDR3 DNA reads as TGTGCCAGCAGTCAACCGGGACTAGCGGGCTACGAGCAGTACTTC.

This clone appeared once. The J gene is TRBJ1-1, the V gene TRBV30; TRBD1 matches at 9 bases. The CDR3 extends over 15 amino acids. The J segment lost 4 bases and the V segment lost 4 bases, leaving 10 bases of the junction unmatched. Germline CDR1 reads GTSNPN; CDR2 reads SVGIG (reference sequence). CDR3 protein: CAWTNGQGIGTEAFF. CDR3 DNA sequence: TGTGCCTGGACAAACGGACAGGGGATTGGCACTGAAGCTTTCTTT.

This chain connects TRBV7-2 to TRBJ2-1; D gene ambiguous. The CDR3 is 15 residues long. CDR1 and CDR2 from the germline V gene are SGHTA and FQGNSA. Between the trimmed V and J ends, which lost 5 bases and 2 bases, there was a span of 13 bases. The DNA of the CDR3 is TGTGCCAGCAGCCGGCCCACCGCGGCCTACAATGAGCAGTTCTTC. It translates to CASSRPTAAYNEQFF.

This chain joins TRBV5-1 and TRBJ2-2; D is undetermined. The ends were cut back, 5 bases at V and 2 bases at J, with 7 bases in the middle. The CDR3 has 13 residues. Per germline, CDR1 SGHRS and CDR2 YFSETQ. The CDR3 spells CASRRINTGELFF. The CDR3 DNA sequence: TGCGCCAGCAGGAGGATTAACACCGGGGAGCTGTTTTTT. Drawing the rest from reference TRBV5-1 and TRBJ2-2, the complete variable domain is KAGVTQTPRYLIKTRGQQVTLSCSPISGHRSVSWYQQTPGQGLQFLFEYFSETQRNKGNFPGRFSGRQFSNSRSEMNVSTLELGDSALYLCASRRINTGELFFGEGSRLTVL.

The chain couples TRBV19 to TRBJ2-1; 9 bases line up with TRBD2. V lost 6 bases and J lost 6; bases outside the gene matches: 6. The CDR3 loop spans 14 amino acids. Germline V CDR1 and CDR2: LNHDA, SQIVND (reference sequence). CDR3 in amino acids: CASRGLASGNEQFF. In nucleotides, the CDR3 is TGTGCCAGTAGAGGACTAGCGAGCGGCAATGAGCAGTTCTTC.

This chain joins TRBV30 and TRBJ1-1; D may be TRBD1 (6 bases). In germline, CDR1 is GTSNPN, CDR2 SVGIG (reference sequence). The CDR3 has 12 amino acids. Trimming removed 4 bases from V and 4 bases from J, with 10 bases in between. The CDR3 spells CAWTGVGTEAFF. DNA of the CDR3: TGTGCCTGGACAGGGGTTGGCACTGAAGCTTTCTTT.

The rearrangement joins TRBV7-9 to TRBJ1-1; TRBD1 is a possible D gene (6 bases). Looked up from germline, CDR1 is SEHNR and CDR2 is FQNEAQ (reference sequence). V was cut by 7 bases and J by 2 bases, with 11 bases left in between. The CDR3 covers 13 residues. For the CDR3, the DNA is TGTGCCAGCACACGGACAGCTAACACTGAAGCTTTCTTT. Translated: CASTRTANTEAFF.

CDR3 protein: CASSLAPQGNTEAFF. The CDR3 DNA sequence: TGCGCCAGCAGCTTGGCCCCGCAGGGGAACACTGAAGCTTTCTTT. V is TRBV5-1 and J is TRBJ1-1; D possibly corresponds to TRBD1 (5 bases). CDR1 is SGHRS and CDR2 is YFSETQ in the germline V gene. Trimming left V 0 bases short and J 1 base short, with 10 bases between. This CDR3 has 15 residues.

The chain combines TRBV11-2 with TRBJ1-6, with D uncertain. V was shortened by 5 bases and J by 2 bases, with 13 bases between the two germline ends. The CDR3 has 16 residues. The germline CDR1 and CDR2 sequences are SGHAT and FQNNGV. In DNA form, the CDR3 reads TGTGCCAGCAGCCCGTCTGACATGGCCTATAATTCACCCCTCCACTTT. This translates into CASSPSDMAYNSPLHF.

The rearrangement uses TRBV4-2 and TRBJ1-5; D possibly corresponds to TRBD1 (5 bases). Trimming removed 0 bases from V and 0 bases from J, with 9 bases in between. Germline CDR1 is LGHNA and CDR2 is YNFKEQ. The CDR3 spans 16 residues. This CDR3 reads CASSQERGSSNQPQHF. CDR3 sequence (DNA): TGTGCCAGCAGCCAAGAAAGGGGTTCTAGCAATCAGCCCCAGCATTTT.